These 21 T cell receptor beta chains came from one sample sequenced in a study of monozygotic twins with inflammatory bowel disease. TCRdb re-called the 5' RACE reads and catalogs CDR3 proteins one per entry, DNA excluded. The table gives 350,000 to 550,000 distinct CDR3 sequences; the top ten clones make up 2.4% of it. The sample consisted of blood. These receptor sequences come from a human donor with ulcerative colitis or Crohn's disease, or a healthy co-twin of an affected twin (not recorded which).

The J gene is TRBJ1-6, the V gene TRBV10-3. The length of the CDR3 is 13 residues. The germline CDR1 and CDR2 sequences are ENHRY and SYGVKD. CDR3 loop: CAIKEVEGSPLHF.

V usage is TRBV5-6 and J usage is TRBJ1-2; the D gene TCRdb calls, TRBD1, cannot be checked with no DNA. This CDR3 contains 13 residues. Germline CDR1 is SGHDT and CDR2 is YYEEEE. The CDR3 loop is CASNPFREWGYTF.

The rearrangement joins TRBV28 to TRBJ1-1. CDR3 length: 13 residues. CDR1 MDHEN and CDR2 SYDVKM come from the germline V gene. CDR3 amino acids: CASKGPTVTEAFF.

The chain recombines TRBV12-3 or TRBV12-4 with TRBJ1-1; the D gene TCRdb calls, TRBD1, cannot be checked with no DNA. This CDR3 contains 16 residues. The CDR3 region is CASSYRGFSGRTEAFF.

The chain couples TRBV5-6 to TRBJ2-4; checking the TCRdb D call of TRBD2 is not possible without DNA. Germline V gene data show CDR1 as SGHDT and CDR2 as YYEEEE. This CDR3 is 16 amino acids long. CDR3 in amino acids: CASSRWTSGSIDIQYF.

This chain connects TRBV3-1 to TRBJ2-1; TCRdb's D gene call, TRBD1, goes unchecked for lack of DNA. Germline V CDR1 and CDR2: LGHDT, YNNKEL (reference sequence). The CDR3 is 16 amino acids. The CDR3 protein is CASSQVIAAPKPPQFF.

V usage is TRBV27 and J usage is TRBJ2-6. The CDR3 sequence is 15 residues long. The germline V gene has CDR1 MNHEY and CDR2 SMNVEV (reference sequence). The CDR3 sequence: CASSLNLAGANVLTF.

The V gene is TRBV20-1, the J gene TRBJ2-1; TCRdb names TRBD2, which stays unverified in the absence of DNA. CDR1 DFQATT and CDR2 SNEGSKA come from the germline V gene (reference sequence). This CDR3 spans 15 amino acids. The CDR3 loop reads CSARPSGRTRYEQFF.

The genes are TRBV7-9 and TRBJ1-4; TCRdb's D call of TRBD1 is untestable without DNA. This CDR3 contains 13 residues. Per germline, CDR1 SEHNR and CDR2 FQNEAQ (reference sequence). The CDR3 loop is CASSPATGEKLFF.

The chain has TRBV15 and TRBJ1-2. This CDR3 is 13 amino acids long. Per the germline V gene, CDR1 is LNHNV and CDR2 is YYDKDF (reference sequence). The CDR3 spells CATSPVRDYGYTF.

The chain has TRBV9 and TRBJ1-1; TCRdb indicates TRBD1, and absent DNA this call remains unverified. CDR1 and CDR2 (germline): SGDLS, YYNGEE. This CDR3 has 17 amino acids. The CDR3 sequence: CASSSQLGQGTDTEAFF.

J is TRBJ2-4 and V is TRBV11-2; TCRdb lists TRBD1, though no DNA is available to test this call. This CDR3 spans 14 amino acids. In germline, CDR1 is SGHAT, CDR2 FQNNGV. CDR3 protein: CASSLTFGGNIQYF.

V usage is TRBV28 and J usage is TRBJ2-4; TCRdb proposes TRBD1, but this gene call is untestable without DNA. From germline, CDR1 is MDHEN and CDR2 SYDVKM. The CDR3 length is 15 residues. The CDR3 loop reads CASSTVGGAKNIQYF.

The chain joins TRBV28 to TRBJ2-3; with no DNA, the TCRdb D assignment of TRBD1 cannot be verified. The V gene's germline CDR1 is MDHEN and CDR2 SYDVKM. The CDR3 loop spans 13 amino acids. CDR3 loop: CASMTGGRYTQYF.

The chain combines TRBV4-1 with TRBJ2-7. The CDR3 covers 15 residues. The germline gives CDR1 MGHRA, CDR2 YSYEKL. This CDR3 is CASSQDSRGPYEQYF.

The chain employs TRBV18 and TRBJ1-1. This CDR3 has 11 residues. The germline V gene encodes CDR1 KGHSH and CDR2 LQKENI. This CDR3 reads CASSPSVEAFF.

This CDR3 reads CASSTRGSSGETQYF. The chain employs TRBV7-2 and TRBJ2-5; there is no DNA to check the TCRdb D call of TRBD1. The CDR3 covers 15 residues. Germline V gene sequence: CDR1 SGHTA, CDR2 FQGNSA. The whole variable domain, remainder taken from reference TRBV7-2 and TRBJ2-5, is GAGVSQSPSNKVTEKGKDVELRCDPISGHTALYWYRQSLGQGLEFLIYFQGNSAPDKSGLPSDRFSAERTGGSVSTLTIQRTQQEDSAVYLCASSTRGSSGETQYFGPGTRLLVL.

This sequence joins TRBV7-2 and TRBJ2-1; TCRdb indicates TRBD1, and absent DNA this call remains unverified. The CDR3 extends over 15 amino acids. Germline CDR1 and CDR2: SGHTA and FQGNSA. The CDR3 loop is CASSYPGQGVNEQFF.

This chain uses TRBV7-7 with TRBJ2-5; the D call from TCRdb, TRBD2, cannot be confirmed without DNA. CDR3 length: 14 residues. The germline V gene encodes CDR1 SSHAT and CDR2 FNYEAQ (reference sequence). The CDR3 sequence is CASSRGLAVETQYF.

This rearrangement joins TRBV20-1 to TRBJ2-7. Germline CDR1 is DFQATT and CDR2 is SNEGSKA (reference sequence). This CDR3 spans 13 amino acids. CDR3 sequence: CSARDQAPDEQYF.

The chain has TRBV6-1 and TRBJ2-5; TCRdb indicates TRBD2, and absent DNA this call remains unverified. Germline lookup yields CDR1 MNHNS and CDR2 SASEGT. The CDR3 consists of 16 residues. This CDR3 is CASSRSASADYETQYF.